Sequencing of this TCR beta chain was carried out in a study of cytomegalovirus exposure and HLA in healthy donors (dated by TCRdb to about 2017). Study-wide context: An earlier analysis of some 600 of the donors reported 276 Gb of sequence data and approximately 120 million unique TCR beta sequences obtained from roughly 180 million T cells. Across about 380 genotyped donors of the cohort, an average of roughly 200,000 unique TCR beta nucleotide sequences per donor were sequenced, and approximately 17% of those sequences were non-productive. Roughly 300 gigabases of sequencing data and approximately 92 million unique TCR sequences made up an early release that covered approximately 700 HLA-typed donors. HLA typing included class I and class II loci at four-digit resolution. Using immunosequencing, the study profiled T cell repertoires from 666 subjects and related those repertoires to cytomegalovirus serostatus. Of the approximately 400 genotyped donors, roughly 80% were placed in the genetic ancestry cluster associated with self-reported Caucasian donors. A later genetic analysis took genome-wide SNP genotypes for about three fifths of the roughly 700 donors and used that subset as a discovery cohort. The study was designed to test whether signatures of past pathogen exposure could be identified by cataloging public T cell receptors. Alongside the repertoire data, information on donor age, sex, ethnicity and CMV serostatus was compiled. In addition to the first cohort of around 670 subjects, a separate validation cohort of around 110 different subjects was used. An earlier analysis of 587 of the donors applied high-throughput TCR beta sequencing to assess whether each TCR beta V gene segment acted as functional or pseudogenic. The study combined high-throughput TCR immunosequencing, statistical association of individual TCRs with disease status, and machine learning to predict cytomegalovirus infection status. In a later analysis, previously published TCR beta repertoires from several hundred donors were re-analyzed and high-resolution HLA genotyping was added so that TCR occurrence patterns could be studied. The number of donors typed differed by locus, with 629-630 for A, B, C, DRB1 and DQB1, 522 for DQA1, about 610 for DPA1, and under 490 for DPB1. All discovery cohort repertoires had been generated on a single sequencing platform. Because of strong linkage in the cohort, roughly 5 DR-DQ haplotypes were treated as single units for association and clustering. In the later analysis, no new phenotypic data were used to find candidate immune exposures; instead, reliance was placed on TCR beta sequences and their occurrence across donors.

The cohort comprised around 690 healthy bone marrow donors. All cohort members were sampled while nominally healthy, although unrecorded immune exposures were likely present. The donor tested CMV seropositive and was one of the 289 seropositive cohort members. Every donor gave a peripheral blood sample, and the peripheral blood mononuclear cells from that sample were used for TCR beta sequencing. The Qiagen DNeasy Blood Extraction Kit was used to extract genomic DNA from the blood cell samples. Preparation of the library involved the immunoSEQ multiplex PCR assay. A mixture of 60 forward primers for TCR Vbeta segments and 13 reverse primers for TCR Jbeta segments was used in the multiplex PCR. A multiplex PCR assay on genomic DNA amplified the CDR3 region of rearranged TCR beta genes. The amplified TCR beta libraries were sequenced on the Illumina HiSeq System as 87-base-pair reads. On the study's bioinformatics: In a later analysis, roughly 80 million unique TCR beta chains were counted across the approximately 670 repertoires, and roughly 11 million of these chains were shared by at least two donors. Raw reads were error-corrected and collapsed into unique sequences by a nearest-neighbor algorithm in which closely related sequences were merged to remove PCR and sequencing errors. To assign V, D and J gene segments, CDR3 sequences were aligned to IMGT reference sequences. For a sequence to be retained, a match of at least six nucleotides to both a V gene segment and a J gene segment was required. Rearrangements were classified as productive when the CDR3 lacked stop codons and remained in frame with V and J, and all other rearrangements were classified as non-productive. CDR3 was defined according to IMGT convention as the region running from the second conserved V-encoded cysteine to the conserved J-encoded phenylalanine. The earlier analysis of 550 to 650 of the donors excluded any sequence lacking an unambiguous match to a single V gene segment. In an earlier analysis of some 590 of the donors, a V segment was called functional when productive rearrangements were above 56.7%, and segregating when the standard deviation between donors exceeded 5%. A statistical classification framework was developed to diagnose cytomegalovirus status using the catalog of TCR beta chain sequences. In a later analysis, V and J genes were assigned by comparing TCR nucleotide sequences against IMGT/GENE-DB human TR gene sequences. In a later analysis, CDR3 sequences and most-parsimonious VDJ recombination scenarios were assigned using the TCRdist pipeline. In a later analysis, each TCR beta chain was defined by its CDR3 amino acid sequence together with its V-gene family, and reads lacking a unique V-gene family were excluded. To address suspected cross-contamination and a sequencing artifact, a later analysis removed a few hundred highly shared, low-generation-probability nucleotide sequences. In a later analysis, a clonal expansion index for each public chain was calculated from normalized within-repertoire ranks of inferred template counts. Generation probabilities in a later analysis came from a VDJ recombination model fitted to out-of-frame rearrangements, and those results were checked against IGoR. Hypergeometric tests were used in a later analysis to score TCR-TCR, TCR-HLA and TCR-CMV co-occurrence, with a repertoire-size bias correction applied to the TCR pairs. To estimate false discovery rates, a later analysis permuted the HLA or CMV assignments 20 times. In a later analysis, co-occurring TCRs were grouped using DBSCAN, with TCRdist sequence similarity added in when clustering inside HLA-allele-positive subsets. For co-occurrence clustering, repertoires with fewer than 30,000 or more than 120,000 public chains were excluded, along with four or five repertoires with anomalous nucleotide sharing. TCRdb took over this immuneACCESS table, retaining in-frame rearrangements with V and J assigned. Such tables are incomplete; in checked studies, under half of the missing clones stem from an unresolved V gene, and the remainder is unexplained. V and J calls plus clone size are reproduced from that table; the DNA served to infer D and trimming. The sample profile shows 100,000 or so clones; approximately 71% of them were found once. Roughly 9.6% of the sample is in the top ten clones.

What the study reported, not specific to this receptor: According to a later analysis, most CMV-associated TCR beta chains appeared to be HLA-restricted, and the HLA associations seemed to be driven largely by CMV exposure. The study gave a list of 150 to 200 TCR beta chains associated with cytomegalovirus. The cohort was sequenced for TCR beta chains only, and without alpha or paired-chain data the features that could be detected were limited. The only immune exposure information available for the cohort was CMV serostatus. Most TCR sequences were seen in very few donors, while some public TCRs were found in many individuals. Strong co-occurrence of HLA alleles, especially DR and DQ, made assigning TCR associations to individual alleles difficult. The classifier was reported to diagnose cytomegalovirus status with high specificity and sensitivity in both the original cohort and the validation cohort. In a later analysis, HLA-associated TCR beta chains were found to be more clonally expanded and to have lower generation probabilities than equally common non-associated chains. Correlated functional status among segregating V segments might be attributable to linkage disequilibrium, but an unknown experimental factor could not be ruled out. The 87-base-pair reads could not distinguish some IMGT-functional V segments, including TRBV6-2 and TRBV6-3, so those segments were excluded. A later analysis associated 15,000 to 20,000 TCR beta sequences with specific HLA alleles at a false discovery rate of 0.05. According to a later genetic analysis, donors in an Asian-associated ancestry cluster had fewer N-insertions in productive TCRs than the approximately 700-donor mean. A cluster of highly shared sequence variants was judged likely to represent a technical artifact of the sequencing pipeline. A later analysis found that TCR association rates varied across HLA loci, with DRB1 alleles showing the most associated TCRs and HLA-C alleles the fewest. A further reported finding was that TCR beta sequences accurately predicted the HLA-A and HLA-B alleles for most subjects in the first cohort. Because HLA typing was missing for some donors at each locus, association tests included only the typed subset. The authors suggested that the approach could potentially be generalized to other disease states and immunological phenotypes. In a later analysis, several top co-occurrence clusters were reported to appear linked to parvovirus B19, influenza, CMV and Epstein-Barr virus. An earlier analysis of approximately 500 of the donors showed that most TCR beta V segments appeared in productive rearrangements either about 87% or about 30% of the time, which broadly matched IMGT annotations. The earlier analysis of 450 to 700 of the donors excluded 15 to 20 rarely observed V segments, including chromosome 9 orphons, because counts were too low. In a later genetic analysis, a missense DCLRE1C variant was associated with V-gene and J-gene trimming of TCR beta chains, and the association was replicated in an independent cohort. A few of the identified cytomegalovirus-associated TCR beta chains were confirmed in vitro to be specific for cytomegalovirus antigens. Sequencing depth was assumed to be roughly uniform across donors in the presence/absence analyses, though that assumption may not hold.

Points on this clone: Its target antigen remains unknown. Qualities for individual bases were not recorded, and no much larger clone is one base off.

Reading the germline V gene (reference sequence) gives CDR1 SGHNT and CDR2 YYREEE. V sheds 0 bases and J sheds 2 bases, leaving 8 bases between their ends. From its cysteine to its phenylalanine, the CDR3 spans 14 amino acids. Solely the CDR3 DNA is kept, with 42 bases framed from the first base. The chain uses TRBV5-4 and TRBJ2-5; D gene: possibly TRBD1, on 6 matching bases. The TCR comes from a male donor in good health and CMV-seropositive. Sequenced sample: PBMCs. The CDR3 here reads CASSLAQGQETQYF. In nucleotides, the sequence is TGTGCCAGCAGCTTGGCCCAGGGGCAAGAGACCCAGTACTTC.